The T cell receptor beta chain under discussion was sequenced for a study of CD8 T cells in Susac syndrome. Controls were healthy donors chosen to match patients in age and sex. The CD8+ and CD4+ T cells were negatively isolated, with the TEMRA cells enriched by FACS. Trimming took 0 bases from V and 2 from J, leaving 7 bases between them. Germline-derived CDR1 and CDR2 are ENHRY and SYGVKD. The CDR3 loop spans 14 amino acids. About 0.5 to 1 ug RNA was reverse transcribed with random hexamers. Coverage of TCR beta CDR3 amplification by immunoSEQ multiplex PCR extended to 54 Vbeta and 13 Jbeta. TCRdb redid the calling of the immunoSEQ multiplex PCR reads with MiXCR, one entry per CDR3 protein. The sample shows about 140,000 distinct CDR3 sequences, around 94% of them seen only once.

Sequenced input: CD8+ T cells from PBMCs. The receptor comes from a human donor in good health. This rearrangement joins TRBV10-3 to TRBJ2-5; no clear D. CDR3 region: CAISESKGQETQYF. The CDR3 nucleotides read TGTGCCATCAGTGAGTCGAAGGGACAAGAGACCCAGTACTTC.